The 5 T cell receptor beta chains given below trace back to one sample, sequenced in a study of cytomegalovirus exposure and HLA in healthy donors. The PCR was carried out with 60 Vbeta primers and 13 Jbeta primers. Sequenced by immunoSEQ multiplex PCR; TCRdb stores in-frame clones only, minus some. This repertoire includes roughly 110,000 clones. Sequencing was carried out using PBMCs. Receptors originate from a man in his forties or fifties in good health and CMV-seropositive.

The CDR3 nucleotides read TGTGCCAGCAGCTTAGCGCGCGGGATCACGAATCGGGGGTCCTACGAGCAGTACTTC. Its translation is CASSLARGITNRGSYEQYF. This chain uses TRBV7-6 with TRBJ2-7; a weak D match, TRBD2 (6 bases). The CDR3 totals 19 residues. Trimming took 0 bases from V and 1 from J, leaving 22 bases between them. Germline CDR1 and CDR2: SGHVS and FNYEAQ.

The chain couples TRBV10-3 to TRBJ2-7, with 7 positions matching TRBD1. V shed 0 bases and J 5 bases; nucleotides not matched to a gene: 1. The CDR3 runs 13 residues. Germline CDR1 is ENHRY and CDR2 is SYGVKD. The CDR3 nucleotides read TGTGCCATCAGTGAGTCGACAGGGAACGAGCAGTACTTC. Its protein product is CAISESTGNEQYF.

The V call is TRBV9, the J call TRBJ2-1, with D perhaps matching TRBD2 (6 bases). Germline-derived CDR1 and CDR2 are SGDLS and YYNGEE. V lost 2 bases to trimming and J lost 5 bases, with 17 bases between them. The length of the CDR3 is 16 residues. CDR3 in DNA: TGTGCCAGCAGCGTGGAGGGTGGACTACTTAACAATGAGCAGTTCTTC. Protein sequence: CASSVEGGLLNNEQFF.

The genes are TRBV28 and TRBJ2-1, with D possibly TRBD1 on 6 matching bases. CDR1 is MDHEN and CDR2 is SYDVKM in the germline V gene. Trimming cost V 6 bases and J 0 bases, with 9 bases left between them. This CDR3 is 14 amino acids long. CDR3 protein: CASRRGGSYNEQFF. Here the CDR3 DNA reads TGTGCCAGCAGACGAGGGGGCTCCTACAATGAGCAGTTCTTC.

The chain has TRBV23-1 and TRBJ2-3; 7 positions agree with TRBD1. TRBV23-1 qualifies as an ORF whose function is uncertain. Losses at the gene ends were 6 bases for V and 0 bases for J; bases not matched to a gene: 3. This CDR3 contains 14 residues. CDR3 amino acids: CASSLDRSTDTQYF. The CDR3 bases are TGCGCCAGCAGCTTGGACAGGAGCACAGATACGCAGTATTTT.